This T cell receptor (beta chain) was sequenced in a study of T cell changes during pregnancy in multiple sclerosis. Clones were sequenced by immunoSEQ multiplex PCR, and TCRdb holds only the in-frame ones, with some missing. The data contain 68,000 or so clones, about 90% of them singletons. J gave up 10 bases and V 4 bases, and 8 bases lay outside the gene matches. This CDR3 has 13 residues. Germline assignment: CDR1 MRHNA and CDR2 SNTAGT. This specimen consisted of peripheral blood, obtained in the second trimester of pregnancy. The chain carries TRBV6-4 and TRBJ1-2; TRBD1 agrees at 8 bases. The TCR comes from a female donor with multiple sclerosis, enrolled in a pregnancy study. For the CDR3, the DNA is TGTGCCAGCAGTGCGACAGGGGCCGGAACCTACACCTTC. Translating it yields CASSATGAGTYTF.